This T cell receptor beta chain came from a study of identical twins. General observations from the study: An excess of low generation probability was shown by twin-shared out-of-frame alpha sequences.

Each CDR3 protein is one row after TCRdb ran MiXCR on the 5' RACE reads. This table has roughly 720,000 distinct CDR3 sequences, 15% to 20% appearing once. The sample holds a few counts of this clonotype. Antigen: not known. Germline lookup yields CDR1 DFQATT and CDR2 SNEGSKA (reference sequence). The CDR3 is 12 residues long. Trimming at V came to 6 bases and at J to 1 base, leaving 2 bases not matched to a gene. The same data also contributed to another study, on T cells expressing NK-cell markers. As that study records: TCR beta repertoires came from sorted CD3+CD56+NKG2C+, CD3+CD56+NKG2C- and CD3+CD56-NKG2C+ T cells. Once again these clonotypes came out on top in the CD3+CD56-NKG2C+ fraction of several donors.

Sequencing was carried out using PBMCs. The chain couples TRBV20-1 to TRBJ2-5, with 7 bases lining up with TRBD1. This receptor was obtained from a woman in her late teens or twenties in good health. The CDR3 region has the DNA TGCAGTGCCGGGACAGCCCAAGAGACCCAGTACTTC. Amino acid sequence: CSAGTAQETQYF.